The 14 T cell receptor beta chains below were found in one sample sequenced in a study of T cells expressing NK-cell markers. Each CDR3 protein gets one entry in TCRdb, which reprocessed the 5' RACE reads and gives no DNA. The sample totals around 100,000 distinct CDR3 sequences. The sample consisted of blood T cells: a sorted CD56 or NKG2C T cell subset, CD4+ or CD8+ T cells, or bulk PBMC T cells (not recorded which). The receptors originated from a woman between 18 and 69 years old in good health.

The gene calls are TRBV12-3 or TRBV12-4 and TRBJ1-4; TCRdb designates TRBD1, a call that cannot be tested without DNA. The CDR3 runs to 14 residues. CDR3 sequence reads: CASTNEGVEGKLFF.

The CDR3 here is CATSRVPWDLYYEQYF. The V call is TRBV15, the J call TRBJ2-7; TCRdb proposes TRBD2, but this gene call is untestable without DNA. The CDR3 length is 16 residues. Germline loops: CDR1 LNHNV, CDR2 YYDKDF (reference sequence).

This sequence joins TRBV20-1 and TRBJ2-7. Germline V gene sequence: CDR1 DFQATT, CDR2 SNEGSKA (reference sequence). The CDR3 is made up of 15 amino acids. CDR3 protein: CSAPIPNTYLGEQYF.

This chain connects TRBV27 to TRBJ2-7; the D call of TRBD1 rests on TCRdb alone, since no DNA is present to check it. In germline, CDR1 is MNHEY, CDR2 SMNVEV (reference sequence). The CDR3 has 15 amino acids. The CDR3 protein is CASRPLGQGSYEQYF.

CDR3 protein: CASSQPGLAYEQFF. The genes are TRBV7-9 and TRBJ2-1; no DNA is available, so the TRBD2 call from TCRdb remains unchecked. Germline CDR1 SEHNR, CDR2 FQNEAQ (reference sequence). CDR3 size: 14 residues.

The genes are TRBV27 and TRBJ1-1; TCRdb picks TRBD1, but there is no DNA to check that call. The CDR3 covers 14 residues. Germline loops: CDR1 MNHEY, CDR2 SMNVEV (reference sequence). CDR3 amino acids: CASSAGLPNTEAFF.

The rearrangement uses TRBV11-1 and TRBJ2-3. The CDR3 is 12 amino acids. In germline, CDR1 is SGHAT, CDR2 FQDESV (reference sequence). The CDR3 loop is CASSFASDTQYF.

The CDR3 here is CASSFMGTGELFF. V and J are TRBV5-4 and TRBJ2-2. Germline CDR1 reads SGHNT; CDR2 reads YYREEE (reference sequence). The CDR3 has 13 residues.

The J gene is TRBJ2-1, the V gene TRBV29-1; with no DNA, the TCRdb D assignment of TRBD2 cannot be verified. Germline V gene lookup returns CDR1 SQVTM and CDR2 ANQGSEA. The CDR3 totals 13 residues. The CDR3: CSVGLAMYNEQFF.

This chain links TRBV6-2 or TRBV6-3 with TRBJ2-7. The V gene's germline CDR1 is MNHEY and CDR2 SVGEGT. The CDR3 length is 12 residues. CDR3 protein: CASSYSTYEQYF.

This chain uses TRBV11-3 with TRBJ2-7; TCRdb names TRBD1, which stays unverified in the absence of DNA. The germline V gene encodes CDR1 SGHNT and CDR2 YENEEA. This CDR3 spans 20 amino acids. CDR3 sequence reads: CASSLVGYGALRGNNYEQYF.

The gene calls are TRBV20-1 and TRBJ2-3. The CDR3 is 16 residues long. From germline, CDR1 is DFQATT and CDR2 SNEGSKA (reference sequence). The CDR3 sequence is CSARDSGLASTDTQYF.

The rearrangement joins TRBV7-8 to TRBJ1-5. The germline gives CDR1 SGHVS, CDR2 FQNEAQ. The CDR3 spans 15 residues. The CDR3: CASGDTTEGYQPQHF.

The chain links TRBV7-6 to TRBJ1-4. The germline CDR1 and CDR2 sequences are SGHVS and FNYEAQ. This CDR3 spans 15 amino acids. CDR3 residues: CASSLVPEGDEKLFF.